This TCR beta chain was found in a study of T cell clonality in common variable immunodeficiency. A word on this clone: The junction does not match germline at one end; this may be a read error. The read terminates 3 residues before the CDR3 end, so the remaining end is supplied by the germline J gene.

The CDR3 sequence is 13 residues long. In germline, CDR1 is SGHAT, CDR2 FQNNGV. Generated by immunoSEQ multiplex PCR, the TCRdb table keeps only in-frame clones and is missing some. The record shows approximately 56,000 clones for this sample, with no singletons present. The source material was peripheral blood mononuclear cells. This TCR derives from a person between 18 and 69 years old in good health. The chain uses TRBV11-2 and TRBJ1-2; possible D gene TRBD1, 5 bases. This CDR3 reads CPSSLGQLDGYTF. The CDR3 bases that were read are TGTCCCAGCAGCTTGGGGCAGTTGGATGGC. Full variable domain (outside the CDR3, taken from reference TRBV11-2 and TRBJ1-2): EAGVAQSPRYKIIEKRQSVAFWCNPISGHATLYWYQQILGQGPKLLIQFQNNGVVDDSQLPKDRFSAERLKGVDSTLKIQPAKLEDSAVYLCPSSLGQLDGYTFGSGTRLTVV.